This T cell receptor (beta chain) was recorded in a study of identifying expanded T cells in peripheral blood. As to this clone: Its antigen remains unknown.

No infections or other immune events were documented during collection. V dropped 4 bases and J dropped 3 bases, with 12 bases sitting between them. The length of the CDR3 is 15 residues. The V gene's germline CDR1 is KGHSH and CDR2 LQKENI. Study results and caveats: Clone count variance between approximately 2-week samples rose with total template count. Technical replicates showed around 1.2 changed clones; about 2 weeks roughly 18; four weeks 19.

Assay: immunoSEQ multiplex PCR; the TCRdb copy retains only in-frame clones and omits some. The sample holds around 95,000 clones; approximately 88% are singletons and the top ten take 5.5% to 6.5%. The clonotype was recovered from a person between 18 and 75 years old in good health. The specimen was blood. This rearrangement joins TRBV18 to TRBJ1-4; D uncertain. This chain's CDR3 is CASSQNVAANEKLFF. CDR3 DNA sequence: TGTGCCAGCTCACAAAATGTAGCGGCTAATGAAAAACTGTTTTTT.